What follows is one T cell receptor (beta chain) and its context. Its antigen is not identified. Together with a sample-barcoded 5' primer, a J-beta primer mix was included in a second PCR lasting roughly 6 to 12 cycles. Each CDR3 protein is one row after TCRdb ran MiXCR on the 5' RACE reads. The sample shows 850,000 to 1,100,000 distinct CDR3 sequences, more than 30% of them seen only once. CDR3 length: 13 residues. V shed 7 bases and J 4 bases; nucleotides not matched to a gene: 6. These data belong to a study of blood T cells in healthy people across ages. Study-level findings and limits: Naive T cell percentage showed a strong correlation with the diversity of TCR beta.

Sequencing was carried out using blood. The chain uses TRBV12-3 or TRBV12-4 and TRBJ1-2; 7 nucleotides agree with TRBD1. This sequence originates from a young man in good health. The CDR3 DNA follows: TGTGCCAGCAACACAGGGGAGGGCTATGGCTACACCTTC. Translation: CASNTGEGYGYTF.